This TCR beta chain came from a study of OX40 agonist ivuxolimab in advanced cancers. Background on the study: Ivuxolimab, an agonist antibody against OX40 (CD134), was given to patients. Intravenous ivuxolimab at 0.01 to 10 mg/kg was given to patients every 2 weeks.

Germline V gene lookup returns CDR1 SGHNT and CDR2 YENEEA. The CDR3 totals 14 residues. V lost 5 bases to trimming and J lost 0 bases, with 10 bases between them. Measured with immunoSEQ multiplex PCR; TCRdb has only the in-frame clones, and not every one. Among tens of thousands of clones listed, approximately 90% were seen once. In its sample, this clone was seen once. The chain has TRBV11-3 and TRBJ1-1, with D perhaps matching TRBD1 (5 bases). The sequence was obtained from an adult with an advanced solid tumor such as melanoma, head and neck, liver or kidney cancer. The specimen was CD4+ or CD8+ T cells sorted from blood, collected in a trial of the OX40 agonist ivuxolimab. For the CDR3, the DNA is TGTGCCAGCAGCGCCGACAGCATGAACACTGAAGCTTTCTTT. Translated: CASSADSMNTEAFF.